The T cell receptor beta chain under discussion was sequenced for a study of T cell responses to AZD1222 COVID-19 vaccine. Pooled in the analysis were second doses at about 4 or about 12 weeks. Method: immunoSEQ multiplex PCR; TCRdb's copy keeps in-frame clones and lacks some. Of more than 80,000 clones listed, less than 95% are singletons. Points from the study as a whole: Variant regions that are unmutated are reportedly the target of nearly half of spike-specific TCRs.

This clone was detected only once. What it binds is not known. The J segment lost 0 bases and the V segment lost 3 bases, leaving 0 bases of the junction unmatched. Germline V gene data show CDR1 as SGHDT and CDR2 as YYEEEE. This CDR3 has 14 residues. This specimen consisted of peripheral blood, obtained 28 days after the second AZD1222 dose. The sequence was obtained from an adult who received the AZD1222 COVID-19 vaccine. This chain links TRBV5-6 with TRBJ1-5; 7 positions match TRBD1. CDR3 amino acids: CASSYRGSNQPQHF. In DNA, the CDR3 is TGTGCCAGCAGCTACAGGGGTAGCAATCAGCCCCAGCATTTT.